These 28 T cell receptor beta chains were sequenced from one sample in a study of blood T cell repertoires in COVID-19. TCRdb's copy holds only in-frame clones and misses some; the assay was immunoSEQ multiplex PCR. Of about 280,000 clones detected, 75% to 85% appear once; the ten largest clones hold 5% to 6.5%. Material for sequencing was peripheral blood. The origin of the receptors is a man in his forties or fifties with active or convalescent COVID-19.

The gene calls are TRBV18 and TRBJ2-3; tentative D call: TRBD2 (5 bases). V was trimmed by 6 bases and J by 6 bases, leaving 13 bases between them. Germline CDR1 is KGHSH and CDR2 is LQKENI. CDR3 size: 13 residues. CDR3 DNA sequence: TGTGCCAGCTCCCTAACTAGAGGGGATACGCAGTATTTT. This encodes CASSLTRGDTQYF.

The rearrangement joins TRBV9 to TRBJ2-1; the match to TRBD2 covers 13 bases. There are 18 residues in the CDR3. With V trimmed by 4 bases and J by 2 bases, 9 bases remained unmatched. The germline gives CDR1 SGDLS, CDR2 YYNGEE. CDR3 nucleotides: TGTGCCAGCAGCTACGGGACTAGCGGGAAGGTAACCTACAATGAGCAGTTCTTC. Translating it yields CASSYGTSGKVTYNEQFF.

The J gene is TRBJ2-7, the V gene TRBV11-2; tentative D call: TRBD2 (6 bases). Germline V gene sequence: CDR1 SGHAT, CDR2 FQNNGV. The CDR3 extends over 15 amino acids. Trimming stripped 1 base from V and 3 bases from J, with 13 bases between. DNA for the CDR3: TGTGCCAGCAGCTTAGGGAGGGATTCCTTCTACGAGCAGTACTTC. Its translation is CASSLGRDSFYEQYF.

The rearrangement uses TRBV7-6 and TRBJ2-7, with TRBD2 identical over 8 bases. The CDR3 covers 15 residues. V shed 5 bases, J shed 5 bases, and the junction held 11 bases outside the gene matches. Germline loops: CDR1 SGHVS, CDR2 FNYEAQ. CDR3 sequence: CASSPGRAGVDEQYF. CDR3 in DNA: TGTGCCAGCAGCCCAGGACGAGCGGGAGTTGACGAGCAGTACTTC.

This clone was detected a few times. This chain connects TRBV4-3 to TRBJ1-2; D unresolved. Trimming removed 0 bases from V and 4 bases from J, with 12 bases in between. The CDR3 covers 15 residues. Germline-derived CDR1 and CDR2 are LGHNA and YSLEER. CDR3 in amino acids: CASSQEVAVGYGYTF. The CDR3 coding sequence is TGCGCCAGCAGCCAAGAGGTGGCAGTTGGCTATGGCTACACCTTC.

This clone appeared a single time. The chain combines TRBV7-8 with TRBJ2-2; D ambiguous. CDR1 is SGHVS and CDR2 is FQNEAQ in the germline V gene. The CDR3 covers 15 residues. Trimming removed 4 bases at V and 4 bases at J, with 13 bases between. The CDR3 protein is CASSSPGPTTGELFF. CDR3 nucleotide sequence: TGTGCCAGCAGCTCCCCAGGTCCCACCACCGGGGAGCTGTTTTTT.

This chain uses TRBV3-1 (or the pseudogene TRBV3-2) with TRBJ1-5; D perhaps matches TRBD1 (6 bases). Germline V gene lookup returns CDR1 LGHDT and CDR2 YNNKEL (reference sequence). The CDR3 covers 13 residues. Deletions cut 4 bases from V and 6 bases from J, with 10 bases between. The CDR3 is CASSRGGSQPQHF. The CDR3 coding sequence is TGTGCCAGCAGCCGGGGGGGCAGTCAGCCCCAGCATTTT.

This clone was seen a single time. As DNA, the CDR3 is TGTGCCAGCAGCAGAATGGCTAGCCGAACCGGGGAGCTGTTTTTT. Translated: CASSRMASRTGELFF. V gene TRBV9 combines with J gene TRBJ2-2; TRBD2 is a possible D gene (5 bases). Germline-derived CDR1 and CDR2 are SGDLS and YYNGEE. Trimming left V 4 bases short and J 5 bases short, with 15 bases between. The CDR3 covers 15 residues.

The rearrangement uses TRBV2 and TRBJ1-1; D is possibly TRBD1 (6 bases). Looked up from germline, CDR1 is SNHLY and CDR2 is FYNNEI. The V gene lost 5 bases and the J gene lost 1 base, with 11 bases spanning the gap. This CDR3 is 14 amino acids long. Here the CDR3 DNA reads TGTGCCAGCAGTTACAGGGTGGCGAACACTGAAGCTTTCTTT. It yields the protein CASSYRVANTEAFF. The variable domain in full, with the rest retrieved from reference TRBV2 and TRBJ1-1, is EPEVTQTPSHQVTQMGQEVILRCVPISNHLYFYWYRQILGQKVEFLVSFYNNEISEKSEIFDDQFSVERPDGSNFTLKIRSTKLEDSAMYFCASSYRVANTEAFFGQGTRLTVV.

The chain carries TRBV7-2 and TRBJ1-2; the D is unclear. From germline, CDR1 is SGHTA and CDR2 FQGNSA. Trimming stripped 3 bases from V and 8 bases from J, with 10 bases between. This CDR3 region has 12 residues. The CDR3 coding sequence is TGTGCCAGCAGCTTGCGACAACGCGGCTACACCTTC. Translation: CASSLRQRGYTF.

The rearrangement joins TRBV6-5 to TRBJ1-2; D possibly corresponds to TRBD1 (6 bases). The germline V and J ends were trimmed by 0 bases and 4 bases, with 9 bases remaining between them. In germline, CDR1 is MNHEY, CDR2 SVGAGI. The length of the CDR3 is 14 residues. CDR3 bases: TGTGCCAGCAGTTACTCGAGGACAGTCTATGGCTACACCTTC. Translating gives CASSYSRTVYGYTF.

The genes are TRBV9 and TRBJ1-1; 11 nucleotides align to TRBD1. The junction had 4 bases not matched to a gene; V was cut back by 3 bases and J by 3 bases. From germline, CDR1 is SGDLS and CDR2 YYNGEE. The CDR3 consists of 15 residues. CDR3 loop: CASSGVDRGHTEAFF. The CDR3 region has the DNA TGTGCCAGCAGCGGAGTGGACAGGGGGCACACTGAAGCTTTCTTT.

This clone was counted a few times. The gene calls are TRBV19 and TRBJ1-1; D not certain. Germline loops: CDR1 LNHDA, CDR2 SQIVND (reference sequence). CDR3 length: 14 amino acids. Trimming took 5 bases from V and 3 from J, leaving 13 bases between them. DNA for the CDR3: TGTGCCAGTAGTTCCTTTTTGGGAGACACTGAAGCTTTCTTT. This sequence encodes CASSSFLGDTEAFF.

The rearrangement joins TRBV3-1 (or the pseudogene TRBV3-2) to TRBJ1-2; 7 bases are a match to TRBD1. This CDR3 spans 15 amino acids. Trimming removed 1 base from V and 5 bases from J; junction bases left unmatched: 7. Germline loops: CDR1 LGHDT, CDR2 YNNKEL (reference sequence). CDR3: CASSQGGQPLYGYTF. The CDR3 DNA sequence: TGTGCCAGCAGCCAAGGGGGACAGCCTCTTTATGGCTACACCTTC.

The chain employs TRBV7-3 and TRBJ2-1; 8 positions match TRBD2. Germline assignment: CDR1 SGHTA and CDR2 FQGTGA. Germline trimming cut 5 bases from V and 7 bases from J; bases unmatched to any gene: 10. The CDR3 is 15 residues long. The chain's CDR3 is CASSLNGLARNEQFF. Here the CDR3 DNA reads TGTGCCAGCAGCCTGAACGGACTAGCTCGGAATGAGCAGTTCTTC.

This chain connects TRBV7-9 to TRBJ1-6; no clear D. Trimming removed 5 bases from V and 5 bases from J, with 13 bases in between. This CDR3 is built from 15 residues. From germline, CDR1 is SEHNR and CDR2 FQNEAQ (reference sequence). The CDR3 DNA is TGTGCCAGCAGCCATCGTGTGGCAGATAATTCACCCCTCCACTTT. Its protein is CASSHRVADNSPLHF. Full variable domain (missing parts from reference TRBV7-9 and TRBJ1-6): DTGVSQNPRHKITKRGQNVTFRCDPISEHNRLYWYRQTLGQGPEFLTYFQNEAQLEKSRLLSDRFSAERPKGSFSTLEIQRTEQGDSAMYLCASSHRVADNSPLHFGNGTRLTVT.

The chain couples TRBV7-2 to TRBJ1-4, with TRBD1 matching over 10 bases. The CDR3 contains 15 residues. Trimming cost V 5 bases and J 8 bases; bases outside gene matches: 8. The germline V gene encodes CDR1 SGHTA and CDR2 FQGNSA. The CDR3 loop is CASSLLTGGAEKLFF. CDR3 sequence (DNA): TGTGCCAGCAGCCTCCTGACAGGGGGCGCCGAAAAACTGTTTTTT.

The CDR3 sequence is CASSLDRFEKLFF. The CDR3 DNA is TGTGCCAGCAGCCTGGACAGGTTCGAAAAACTGTTTTTT. The gene calls are TRBV28 and TRBJ1-4; 7 nucleotides line up with TRBD1. Trimming took 6 bases from V and 8 from J; bases not matched to a gene: 6. The CDR3 loop spans 13 amino acids. Germline CDR1 MDHEN, CDR2 SYDVKM.

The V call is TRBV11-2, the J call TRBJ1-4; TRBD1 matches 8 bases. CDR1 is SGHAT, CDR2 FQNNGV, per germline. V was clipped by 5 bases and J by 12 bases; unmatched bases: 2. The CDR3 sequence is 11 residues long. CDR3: CASSEGQELFF. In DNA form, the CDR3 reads TGTGCCAGCAGCGAGGGACAGGAACTGTTTTTT.

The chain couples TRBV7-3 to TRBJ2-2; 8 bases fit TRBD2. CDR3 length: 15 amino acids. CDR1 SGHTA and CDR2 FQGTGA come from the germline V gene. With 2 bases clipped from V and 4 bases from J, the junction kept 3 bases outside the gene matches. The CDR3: CASSLQAGVTGELFF. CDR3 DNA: TGTGCCAGCAGCTTACAAGCGGGAGTCACCGGGGAGCTGTTTTTT. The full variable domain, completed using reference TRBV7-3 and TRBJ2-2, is GAGVSQTPSNKVTEKGKYVELRCDPISGHTALYWYRQSLGQGPEFLIYFQGTGAADDSGLPNDRFFAVRPEGSVSTLKIQRTERGDSAVYLCASSLQAGVTGELFFGEGSRLTVL.

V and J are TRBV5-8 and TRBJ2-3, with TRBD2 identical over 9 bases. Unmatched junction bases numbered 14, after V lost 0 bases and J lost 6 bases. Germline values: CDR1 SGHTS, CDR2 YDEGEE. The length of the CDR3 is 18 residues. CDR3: CASSLAGGRATSVDTQYF. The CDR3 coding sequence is TGTGCCAGCAGCTTGGCTGGCGGGAGGGCTACTTCCGTGGATACGCAGTATTTT.

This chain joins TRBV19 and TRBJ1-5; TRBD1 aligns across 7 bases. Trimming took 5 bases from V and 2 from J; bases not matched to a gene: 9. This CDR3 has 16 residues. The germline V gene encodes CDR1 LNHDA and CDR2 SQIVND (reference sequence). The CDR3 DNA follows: TGTGCCAGTAGTCCCTTAGAGGGGGCCGGCAATCAGCCCCAGCATTTT. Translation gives CASSPLEGAGNQPQHF.

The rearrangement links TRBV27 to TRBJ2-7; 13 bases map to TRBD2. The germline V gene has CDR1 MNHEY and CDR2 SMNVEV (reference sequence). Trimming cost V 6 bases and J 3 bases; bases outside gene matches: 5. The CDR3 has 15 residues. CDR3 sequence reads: CASRQGTSGNYEQYF. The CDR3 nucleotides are TGTGCCAGCAGACAAGGGACTAGCGGGAACTACGAGCAGTACTTC.

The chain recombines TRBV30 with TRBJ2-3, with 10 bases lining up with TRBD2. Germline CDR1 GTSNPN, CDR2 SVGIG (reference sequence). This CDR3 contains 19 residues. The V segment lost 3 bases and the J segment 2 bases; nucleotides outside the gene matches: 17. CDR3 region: CAWSDLYVTSGLLTDTQYF. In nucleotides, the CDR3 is TGTGCCTGGAGCGACTTATACGTGACTAGCGGGCTCCTCACAGATACGCAGTATTTT.

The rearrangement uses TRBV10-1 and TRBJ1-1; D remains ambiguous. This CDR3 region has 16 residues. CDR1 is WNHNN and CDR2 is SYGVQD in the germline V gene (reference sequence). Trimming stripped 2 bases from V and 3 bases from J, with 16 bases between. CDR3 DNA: TGCGCCAGCAGTGAGGGGTCCGGACCGAGGGACACTGAAGCTTTCTTT. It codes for CASSEGSGPRDTEAFF.

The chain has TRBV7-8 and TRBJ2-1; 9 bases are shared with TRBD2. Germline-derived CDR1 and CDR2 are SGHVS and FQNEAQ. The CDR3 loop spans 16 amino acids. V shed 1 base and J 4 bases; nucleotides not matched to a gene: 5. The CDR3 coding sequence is TGTGCCAGCAGCTTAGGTCGTCTAGCGGGGTACAATGAGCAGTTCTTC. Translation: CASSLGRLAGYNEQFF. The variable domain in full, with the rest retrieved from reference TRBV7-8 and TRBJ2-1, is GAGVSQSPRYKVAKRGQDVALRCDPISGHVSLFWYQQALGQGPEFLTYFQNEAQLDKSGLPSDRFFAERPEGSVSTLKIQRTQQEDSAVYLCASSLGRLAGYNEQFFGPGTRLTVL.

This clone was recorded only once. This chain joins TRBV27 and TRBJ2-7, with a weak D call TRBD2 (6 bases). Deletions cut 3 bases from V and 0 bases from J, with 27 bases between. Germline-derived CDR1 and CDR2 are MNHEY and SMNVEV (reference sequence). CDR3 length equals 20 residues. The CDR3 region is CASSLGGRGGLRYSSYEQYF. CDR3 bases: TGTGCCAGCAGTTTGGGGGGAAGGGGAGGTCTGCGCTATTCCTCCTACGAGCAGTACTTC.

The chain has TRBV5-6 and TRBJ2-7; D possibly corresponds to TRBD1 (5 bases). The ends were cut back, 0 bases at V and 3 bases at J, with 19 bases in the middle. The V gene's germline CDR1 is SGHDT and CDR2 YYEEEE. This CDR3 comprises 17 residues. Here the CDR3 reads CASSLAFLRRAHYEQYF. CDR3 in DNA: TGTGCCAGCAGCTTGGCCTTTTTACGCAGGGCCCACTACGAGCAGTACTTC. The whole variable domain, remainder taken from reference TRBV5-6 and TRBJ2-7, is DAGVTQSPTHLIKTRGQQVTLRCSPKSGHDTVSWYQQALGQGPQFIFQYYEEEERQRGNFPDRFSGHQFPNYSSELNVNALLLGDSALYLCASSLAFLRRAHYEQYFGPGTRLTVT.